This T cell receptor beta chain was obtained from a study of blood T cells in healthy people across ages. CDR3 length: 14 residues. Germline loops: CDR1 MDHEN, CDR2 SYDVKM. The ends were cut back, 2 bases at V and 0 bases at J, with 4 bases in the middle. Next came a second PCR, run for about 6 to 12 cycles, which used a sample-barcoded 5' primer along with a J-beta primer mix. TCRdb ran MiXCR on the 5' RACE reads and lists one entry per CDR3 protein. The table records over a million distinct CDR3 sequences, about 43% of them present only once. This clonotype showed up just a few times. This receptor was taken from a woman aged 18-35 years in good health. The sequencing input was blood. J is TRBJ1-4 and V is TRBV28; no definite D call. The CDR3 protein is CASSLRPTNEKLFF. The CDR3 DNA follows: TGTGCCAGCAGTTTAAGGCCAACTAATGAAAAACTGTTTTTT.